The clone carrying this T cell receptor (beta chain) has just one count. Its antigen is not known. The entry originates in a study of shared clonotypes between healthy human individuals. Study-wide results and limits: Clonotypes shared by all four donors outscored non-shared clonotypes in generation probability.

Using immunoSEQ multiplex PCR, the repertoire was profiled, and TCRdb retains in-frame clones only, with some absent. The data show about 2.4 million clones, approximately 92% seen once. CDR1 and CDR2 (germline): MRHNA, SNTAGT. Trimming cost V 4 bases and J 7 bases; bases outside gene matches: 9. This CDR3 has 15 residues. Healthy adults negative for HIV, lacking recent acute infections or vaccinations, served as donors. Within Nashville, Tennessee resided all donors, each a Caucasian adult. Both subsets, CD45RA+ naive and CD45RA-negative memory, were split from the CD4+ cells. Sequencing input: naive CD4+ T cells sorted from blood. Subset noted: CD45RA+ positively selected. V usage is TRBV6-4 and J usage is TRBJ2-7; 11 nucleotides align to TRBD1. The origin of this receptor is a man between 18 and 29 years old in good health. The CDR3 bases are TGTGCCAGCAGTGGCCGGACAGGGGGCGCGGGGGAGCAGTACTTC. Protein sequence: CASSGRTGGAGEQYF.